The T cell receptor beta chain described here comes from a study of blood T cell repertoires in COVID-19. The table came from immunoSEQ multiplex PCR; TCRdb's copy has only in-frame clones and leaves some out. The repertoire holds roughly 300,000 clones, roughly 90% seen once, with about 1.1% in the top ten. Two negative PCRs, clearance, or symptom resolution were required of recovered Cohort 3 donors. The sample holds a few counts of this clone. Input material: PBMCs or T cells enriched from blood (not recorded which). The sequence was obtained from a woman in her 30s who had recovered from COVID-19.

The CDR3 region is CASSLGLSGRDEQYF. The CDR3 coding sequence is TGTGCCAGCAGCTTAGGGCTTAGCGGGAGAGACGAGCAGTACTTC. The chain carries TRBV7-9 and TRBJ2-7; 9 bases agree with TRBD2. The V gene end was trimmed by 1 base and the J gene end by 5 bases; junction bases not matched to a gene: 6. The CDR3 totals 15 residues. From germline, CDR1 is SEHNR and CDR2 FQNEAQ (reference sequence). The full variable domain, with the rest looked up from reference TRBV7-9 and TRBJ2-7, is DTGVSQNPRHKITKRGQNVTFRCDPISEHNRLYWYRQTLGQGPEFLTYFQNEAQLEKSRLLSDRFSAERPKGSFSTLEIQRTEQGDSAMYLCASSLGLSGRDEQYFGPGTRLTVT.